The clone carrying this T cell receptor (beta chain) was observed many times. Its matching antigen is unknown. The diagnoses drew upon clinical symptoms, serum thyroxine and TRAb, thyroid ultrasound and orbital computed tomography. Amplified TCR beta CDR3 regions came from RNA transcripts. Carried out on the TCR CDR3, a first-round RT-PCR used the HTBI primer set. In TCRdb, the multiplex PCR reads were re-called with MiXCR into one record per CDR3 protein. Of hundreds of thousands of distinct CDR3 sequences listed, about 15% are singletons. This record comes from a study of T cells in Graves' hyperthyroidism and ophthalmopathy. Study-wide points: Classification by a 13 V-J model distinguished ophthalmopathy from stable hyperthyroidism. Model predictions of ophthalmopathy came a median about 6.3 months before onset.

This clonotype originated in a man aged 18 to 30 with Graves' ophthalmopathy. The sequencing input was blood.

CDR3 sequence (DNA): TGTGCCATCGGACGGGGGGCTAGACACACAGATACGCAGTATTTT. Amino acids: CAIGRGARHTDTQYF. V and J are TRBV10-3 and TRBJ2-3; a possible D gene is TRBD2 (7 bases). Trimming took 8 bases from V and 2 from J, leaving 17 bases between them. Germline CDR1 is ENHRY and CDR2 is SYGVKD. The CDR3 extends over 15 amino acids.